The present TCR beta chain was sequenced within a study of blood T cell repertoires in COVID-19. Here immunoSEQ multiplex PCR was the method, and the copy in TCRdb shows in-frame clones only, minus some. Of 180,000 or so clones listed, roughly 86% are singletons. Germline assignment: CDR1 MGHRA and CDR2 YSYEKL. J gave up 1 base and V 4 bases, and 11 bases lay outside the gene matches. This CDR3 comprises 20 residues. This chain links TRBV4-1 with TRBJ2-3; TRBD2 aligns across 16 bases. Source material: peripheral blood. The sequence came from a man between 65 and 85 years old with acute or convalescent COVID-19. As DNA, the CDR3 is TGCGCCAGCAGCCCCTATGGGACTAGCGGGAGGGCGAGGGGCACAGATACGCAGTATTTT. This encodes CASSPYGTSGRARGTDTQYF.